Here is one T cell receptor beta chain with its context. V was shortened by 3 bases and J by 9 bases, with 12 bases between the two germline ends. Germline CDR1 reads MNHEY; CDR2 reads SVGAGI. This CDR3 region has 14 residues. The data derive from a study of shared clonotypes between healthy human individuals. The data were produced by immunoSEQ multiplex PCR, yet TCRdb's version contains in-frame clones alone and is incomplete. The sample comprises roughly 400,000 clones, around 96% of which are singletons, and 0.32% rests with the top ten. What was sequenced was memory CD8+ T cells sorted from blood. Subset in this sample: CD45RO+ cells pooled with CCR7-negative TemRA cells. The receptor comes from a man in his thirties or forties in good health. The chain couples TRBV6-5 to TRBJ1-6; D is unclear. CDR3 amino acids: CASSYRGASSPLHF. CDR3 coding DNA: TGTGCCAGCAGTTATCGGGGAGCGAGTTCACCCCTCCACTTT.